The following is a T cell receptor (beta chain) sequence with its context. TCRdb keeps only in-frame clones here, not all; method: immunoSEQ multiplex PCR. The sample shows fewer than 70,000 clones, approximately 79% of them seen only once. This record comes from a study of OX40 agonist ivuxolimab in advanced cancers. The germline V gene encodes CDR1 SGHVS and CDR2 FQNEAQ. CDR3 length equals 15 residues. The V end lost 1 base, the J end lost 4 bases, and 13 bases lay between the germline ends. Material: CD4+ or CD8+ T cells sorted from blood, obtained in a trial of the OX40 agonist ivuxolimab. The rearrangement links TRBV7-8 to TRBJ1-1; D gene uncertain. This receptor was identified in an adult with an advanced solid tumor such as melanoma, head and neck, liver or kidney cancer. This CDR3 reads CASSLVEGFVTEAFF. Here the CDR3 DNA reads TGTGCCAGCAGCTTAGTGGAAGGGTTTGTCACTGAAGCTTTCTTT.